What follows describes a single T cell receptor beta chain. Its antigen is unknown. The data are from a study of monozygotic twins with inflammatory bowel disease. Overall study results and limits: Patient repertoires may have gained variability from differing immunosuppressive treatments. IBD patients carried less diverse TCRbeta repertoires (inverse Simpson) than healthy co-twins. IBD patients, compared with healthy twins, shared fewer clonotypes with others (especially with disease activity).

A total RNA quantity of roughly 3.5 ug went into each TCR library. Using the 5' RACE reads, TCRdb records one entry per CDR3 protein without DNA. Its clone listing holds about 440,000 distinct CDR3 sequences. This CDR3 region has 14 residues. Germline lookup yields CDR1 MNHNS and CDR2 SASEGT. The gene calls are TRBV6-1 and TRBJ2-1; TCRdb lists TRBD1, though no DNA is available to test this call. The specimen was blood. This TCR was recovered from a human donor with ulcerative colitis or Crohn's disease, or a healthy co-twin of an affected twin (not recorded which). The CDR3 sequence is CASSRARGRDEQFF.